The 9 T cell receptor beta chains below were found in one sample sequenced in a study of T cell changes during pregnancy in multiple sclerosis. Assay: immunoSEQ multiplex PCR; the TCRdb copy retains only in-frame clones and omits some. The data contain some 40,000 clones, roughly 90% of them singletons. Specimen: CD4+ T cells from peripheral blood mononuclear cells, collected in the second trimester of pregnancy. The receptors come from a female donor with multiple sclerosis, enrolled in a pregnancy study.

The V call is TRBV9, the J call TRBJ2-1; TRBD1 is a possible D gene (5 bases). The germline gives CDR1 SGDLS, CDR2 YYNGEE. CDR3 length: 13 amino acids. With 7 bases removed from V and 5 bases from J, the gap between germline ends came to 13 bases. The DNA for the CDR3 is TGTGCCAGCGGACCTTTAGGGGACAATGAGCAGTTCTTC. This translates into CASGPLGDNEQFF.

V and J are TRBV5-1 and TRBJ2-1; possible D gene TRBD2, 5 bases. V was clipped by 0 bases and J by 6 bases, with 13 bases between them. The CDR3 spans 15 residues. CDR1 and CDR2 (germline): SGHRS, YFSETQ. CDR3 nucleotides: TGCGCCAGCAGCTTGGGACCCGGACTCTTCAATGAGCAGTTCTTC. Translating it yields CASSLGPGLFNEQFF.

This chain uses TRBV27 with TRBJ2-7; D might be TRBD1 (6 bases). Germline CDR1 MNHEY, CDR2 SMNVEV (reference sequence). V was trimmed by 5 bases and J by 5 bases, leaving 19 bases between them. This CDR3 has 15 residues. The CDR3 bases are TGTGCCAGCAGTCCGAGATCAGACAGGAACAACGAGCAGTACTTC. Amino acids: CASSPRSDRNNEQYF.

As for this clone: A much bigger clone sits one base away, suggesting this may be a read error. The sample holds other DNA sequences that translate to the same CDR3. The J gene is TRBJ1-3, the V gene TRBV6-5; D is perhaps TRBD1 (5 bases). CDR1 MNHEY and CDR2 SVGAGI come from the germline V gene. The V and J ends lost 6 bases and 4 bases respectively, with 7 bases between them. The CDR3 totals 12 residues. CDR3 loop: CASRGPGNTIYF. The CDR3 nucleotides are TGTGCCAGCAGGGGGCCCGGAAACACCATATATTTT.

V usage is TRBV19 and J usage is TRBJ2-3, with TRBD2 as a possible D gene (5 bases). The CDR3 loop spans 13 amino acids. Trimming shortened V by 1 base and J by 8 bases, and 10 bases separated the two germline ends. Germline-derived CDR1 and CDR2 are LNHDA and SQIVND (reference sequence). The CDR3 protein is CASSIGAAPTQYF. CDR3 bases: TGTGCCAGTAGTATAGGAGCGGCCCCTACGCAGTATTTT.

The chain recombines TRBV19 with TRBJ2-1; 8 bases are shared with TRBD2. This CDR3 spans 15 amino acids. The V gene end was trimmed by 0 bases and the J gene end by 10 bases; junction bases not matched to a gene: 8. Germline CDR1 and CDR2: LNHDA and SQIVND (reference sequence). The DNA of the CDR3 is TGTGCCAGTAGTATAGAGGATAGCGGGATATACGAGCAGTTCTTC. Protein product: CASSIEDSGIYEQFF. The full variable domain, its missing parts supplied by reference TRBV19 and TRBJ2-1, is DGGITQSPKYLFRKEGQNVTLSCEQNLNHDAMYWYRQDPGQGLRLIYYSQIVNDFQKGDIAEGYSVSREKKESFPLTVTSAQKNPTAFYLCASSIEDSGIYEQFFGPGTRLTVL.

J is TRBJ2-1 and V is TRBV23-1, with a weak D call TRBD2 (5 bases). TRBV23-1 is an ORF, and what it does is uncertain. V was cut by 1 base and J by 1 base, with 14 bases left in between. This CDR3 has 17 amino acids. DNA for the CDR3: TGCGCCAGCAGTCAATTTTCTAGGAGAGGGTCCTACAATGAGCAGTTCTTC. This gives the protein CASSQFSRRGSYNEQFF.

This chain links TRBV5-4 with TRBJ1-2; 7 nucleotides line up with TRBD1. Germline values: CDR1 SGHNT, CDR2 YYREEE (reference sequence). This CDR3 is built from 13 residues. V shed 4 bases and J 4 bases; nucleotides not matched to a gene: 4. CDR3 residues: CASSRTGSYGYTF. Here the CDR3 DNA reads TGTGCCAGCAGCCGGACAGGATCCTATGGCTACACCTTC.

V usage is TRBV28 and J usage is TRBJ2-1; tentative D call: TRBD2 (5 bases). Germline V lookup: CDR1 MDHEN, CDR2 SYDVKM. Trimming shortened V by 8 bases and J by 6 bases, and 14 bases separated the two germline ends. The CDR3 has 13 residues. The CDR3 sequence is CASRLRGSNEQFF. The CDR3 bases are TGTGCCAGCCGATTGAGAGGGAGCAATGAGCAGTTCTTC.